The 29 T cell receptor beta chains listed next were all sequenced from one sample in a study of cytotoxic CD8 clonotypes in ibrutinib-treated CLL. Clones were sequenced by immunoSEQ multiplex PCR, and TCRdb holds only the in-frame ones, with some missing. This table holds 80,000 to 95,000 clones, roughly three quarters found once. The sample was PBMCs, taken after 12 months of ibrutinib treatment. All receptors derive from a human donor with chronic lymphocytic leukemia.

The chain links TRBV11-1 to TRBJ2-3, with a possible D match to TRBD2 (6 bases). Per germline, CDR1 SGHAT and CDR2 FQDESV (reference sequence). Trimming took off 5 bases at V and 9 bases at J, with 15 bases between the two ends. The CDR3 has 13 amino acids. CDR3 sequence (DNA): TGTGCCAGCAGCCCCGGGAGTCTTAGGACGCAGTATTTT. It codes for CASSPGSLRTQYF.

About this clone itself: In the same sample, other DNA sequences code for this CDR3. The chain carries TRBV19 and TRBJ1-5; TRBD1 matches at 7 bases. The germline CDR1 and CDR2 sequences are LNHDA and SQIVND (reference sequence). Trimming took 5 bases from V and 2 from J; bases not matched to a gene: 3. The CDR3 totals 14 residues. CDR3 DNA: TGTGCCAGTAGTGGGCAGGGGGGCAATCAGCCCCAGCATTTT. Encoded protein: CASSGQGGNQPQHF.

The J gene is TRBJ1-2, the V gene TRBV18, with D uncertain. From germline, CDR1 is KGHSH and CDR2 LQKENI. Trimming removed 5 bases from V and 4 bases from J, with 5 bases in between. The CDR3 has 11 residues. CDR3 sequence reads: CASSGSYGYTF. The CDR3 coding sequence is TGTGCCAGCTCAGGTAGCTATGGCTACACCTTC.

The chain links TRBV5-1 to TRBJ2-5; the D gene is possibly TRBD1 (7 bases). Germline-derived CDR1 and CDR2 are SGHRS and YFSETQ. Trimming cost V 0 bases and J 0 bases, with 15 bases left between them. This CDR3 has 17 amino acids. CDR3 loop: CASSLGSGGPYQETQYF. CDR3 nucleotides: TGCGCCAGCAGCTTGGGCTCAGGGGGGCCGTACCAAGAGACCCAGTACTTC.

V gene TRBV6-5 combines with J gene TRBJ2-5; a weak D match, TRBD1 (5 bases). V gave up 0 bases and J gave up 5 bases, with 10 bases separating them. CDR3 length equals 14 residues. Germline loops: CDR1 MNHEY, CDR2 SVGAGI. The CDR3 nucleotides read TGTGCCAGCAGTTACTCGAGTGGGGCGGAGACCCAGTACTTC. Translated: CASSYSSGAETQYF.

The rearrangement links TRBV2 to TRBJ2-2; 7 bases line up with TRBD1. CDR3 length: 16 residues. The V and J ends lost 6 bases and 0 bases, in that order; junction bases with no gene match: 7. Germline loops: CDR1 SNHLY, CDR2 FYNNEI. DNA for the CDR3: TGTGCCAGCAGGTTTGGGGACAGCGCGAACACCGGGGAGCTGTTTTTT. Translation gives CASRFGDSANTGELFF. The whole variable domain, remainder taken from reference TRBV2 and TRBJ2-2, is EPEVTQTPSHQVTQMGQEVILRCVPISNHLYFYWYRQILGQKVEFLVSFYNNEISEKSEIFDDQFSVERPDGSNFTLKIRSTKLEDSAMYFCASRFGDSANTGELFFGEGSRLTVL.

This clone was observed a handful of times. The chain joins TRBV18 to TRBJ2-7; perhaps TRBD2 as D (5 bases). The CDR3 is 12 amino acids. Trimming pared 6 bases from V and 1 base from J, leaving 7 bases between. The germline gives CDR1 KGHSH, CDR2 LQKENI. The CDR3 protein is CASSEGSYEQYF. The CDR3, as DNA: TGTGCCAGCTCCGAGGGTTCCTACGAGCAGTACTTC.

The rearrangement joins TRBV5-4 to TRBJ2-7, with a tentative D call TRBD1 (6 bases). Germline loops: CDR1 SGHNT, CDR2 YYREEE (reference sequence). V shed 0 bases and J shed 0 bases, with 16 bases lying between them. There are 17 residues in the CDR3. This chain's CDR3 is CASSLGYAGTNSYEQYF. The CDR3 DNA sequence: TGTGCCAGCAGCTTGGGGTACGCCGGGACAAACTCCTACGAGCAGTACTTC.

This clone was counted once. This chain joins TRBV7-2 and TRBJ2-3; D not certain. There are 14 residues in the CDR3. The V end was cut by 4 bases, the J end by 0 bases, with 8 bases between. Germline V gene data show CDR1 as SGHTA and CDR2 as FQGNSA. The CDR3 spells CASSSTPSTDTQYF. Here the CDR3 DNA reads TGTGCCAGCAGCTCGACCCCAAGCACAGATACGCAGTATTTT.

DNA of the CDR3: TGCGCCAGCAGTCGTACCGGGACCACGGGCGCTGAAGCTTTCTTT. It specifies CASSRTGTTGAEAFF. The chain carries TRBV5-1 and TRBJ1-1; possibly TRBD1 for D (5 bases). Germline-derived CDR1 and CDR2 are SGHRS and YFSETQ. This CDR3 is 15 amino acids long. Trimming took off 5 bases at V and 6 bases at J, with 20 bases between the two ends.

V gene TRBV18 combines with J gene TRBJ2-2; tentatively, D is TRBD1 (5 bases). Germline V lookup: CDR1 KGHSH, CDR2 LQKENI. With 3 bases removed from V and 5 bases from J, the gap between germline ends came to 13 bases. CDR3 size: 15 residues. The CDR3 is CASSPSPGMTGELFF. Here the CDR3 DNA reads TGTGCCAGCTCACCTAGCCCAGGGATGACCGGGGAGCTGTTTTTT.

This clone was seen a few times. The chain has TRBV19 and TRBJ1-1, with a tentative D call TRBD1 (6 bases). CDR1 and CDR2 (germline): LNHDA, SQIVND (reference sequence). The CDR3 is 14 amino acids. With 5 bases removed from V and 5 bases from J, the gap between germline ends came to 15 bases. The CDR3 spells CASSATGRGTEAFF. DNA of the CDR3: TGTGCCAGTAGTGCAACAGGGCGAGGAACTGAAGCTTTCTTT.

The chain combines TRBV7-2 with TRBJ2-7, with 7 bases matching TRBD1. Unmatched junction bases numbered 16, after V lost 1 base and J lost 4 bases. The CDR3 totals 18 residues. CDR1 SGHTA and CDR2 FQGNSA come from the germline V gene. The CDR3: CASSLVVGSTGQTYEQYF. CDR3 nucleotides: TGTGCCAGCAGCTTAGTTGTGGGGAGTACGGGACAGACGTACGAGCAGTACTTC.

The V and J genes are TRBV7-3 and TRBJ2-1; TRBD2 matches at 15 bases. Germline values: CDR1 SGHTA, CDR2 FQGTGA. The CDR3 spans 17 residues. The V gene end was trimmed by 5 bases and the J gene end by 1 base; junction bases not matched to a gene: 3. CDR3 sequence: CASSTGLAGGSYNEQFF. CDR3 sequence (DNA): TGTGCCAGCAGCACGGGACTAGCGGGAGGTTCCTACAATGAGCAGTTCTTC. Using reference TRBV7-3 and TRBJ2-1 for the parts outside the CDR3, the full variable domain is GAGVSQTPSNKVTEKGKYVELRCDPISGHTALYWYRQSLGQGPEFLIYFQGTGAADDSGLPNDRFFAVRPEGSVSTLKIQRTERGDSAVYLCASSTGLAGGSYNEQFFGPGTRLTVL.

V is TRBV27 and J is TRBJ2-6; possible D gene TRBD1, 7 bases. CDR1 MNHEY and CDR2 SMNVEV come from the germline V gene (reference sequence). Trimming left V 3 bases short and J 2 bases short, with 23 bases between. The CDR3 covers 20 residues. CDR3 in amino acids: CASSLRRGRGVVAGANVLTF. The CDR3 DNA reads TGTGCCAGCAGTTTGAGGAGGGGGCGCGGAGTTGTTGCTGGGGCCAACGTCCTGACTTTC.

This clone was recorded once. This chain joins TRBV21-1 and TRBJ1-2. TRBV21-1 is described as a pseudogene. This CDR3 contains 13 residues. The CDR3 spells CASSPWAPRGYTF. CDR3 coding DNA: TGTGCCAGCAGCCCGTGGGCCCCGAGGGGCTACACCTTC.

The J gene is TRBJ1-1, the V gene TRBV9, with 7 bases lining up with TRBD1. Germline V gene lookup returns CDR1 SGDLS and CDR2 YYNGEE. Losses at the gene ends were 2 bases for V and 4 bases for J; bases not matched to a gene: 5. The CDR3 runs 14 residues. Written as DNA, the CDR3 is TGTGCCAGCAGCGTCCAGGGGGGAGGCACTGAAGCTTTCTTT. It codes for CASSVQGGGTEAFF.

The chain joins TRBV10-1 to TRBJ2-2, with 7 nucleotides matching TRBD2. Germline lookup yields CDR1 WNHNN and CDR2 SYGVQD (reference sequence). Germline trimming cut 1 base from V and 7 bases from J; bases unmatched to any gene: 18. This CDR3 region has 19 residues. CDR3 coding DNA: TGCGCCAGCAGTGAGTTTCCCCTACATTTCGAACTAGCGAGCGGGGAGCTGTTTTTT. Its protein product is CASSEFPLHFELASGELFF.

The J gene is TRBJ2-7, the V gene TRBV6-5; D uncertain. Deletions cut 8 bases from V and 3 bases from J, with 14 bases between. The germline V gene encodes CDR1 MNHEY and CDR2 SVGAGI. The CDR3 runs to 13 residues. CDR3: CASLGPTGYEQYF. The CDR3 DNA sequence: TGTGCCAGCCTGGGTCCGACCGGCTACGAGCAGTACTTC.

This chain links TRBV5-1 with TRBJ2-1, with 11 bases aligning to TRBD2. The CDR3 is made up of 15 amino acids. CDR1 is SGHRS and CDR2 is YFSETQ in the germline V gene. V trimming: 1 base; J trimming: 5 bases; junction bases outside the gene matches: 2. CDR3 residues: CASSLPSGGNNEQFF. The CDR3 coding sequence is TGCGCCAGCAGCTTGCCTAGCGGGGGGAACAATGAGCAGTTCTTC.

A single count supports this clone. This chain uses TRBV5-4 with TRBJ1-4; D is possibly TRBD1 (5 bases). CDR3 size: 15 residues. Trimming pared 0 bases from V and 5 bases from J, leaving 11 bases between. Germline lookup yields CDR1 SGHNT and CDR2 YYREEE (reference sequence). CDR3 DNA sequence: TGTGCCAGCAGCTTGGCCGTGGGGGGAAATGAAAAACTGTTTTTT. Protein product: CASSLAVGGNEKLFF.

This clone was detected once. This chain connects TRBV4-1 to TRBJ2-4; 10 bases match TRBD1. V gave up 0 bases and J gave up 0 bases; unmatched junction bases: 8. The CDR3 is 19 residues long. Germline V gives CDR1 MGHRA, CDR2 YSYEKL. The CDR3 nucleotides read TGCGCCAGCAGCCAAGATTTCGGGACAGGGGCTTTAGCCAAAAACATTCAGTACTTC. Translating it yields CASSQDFGTGALAKNIQYF.

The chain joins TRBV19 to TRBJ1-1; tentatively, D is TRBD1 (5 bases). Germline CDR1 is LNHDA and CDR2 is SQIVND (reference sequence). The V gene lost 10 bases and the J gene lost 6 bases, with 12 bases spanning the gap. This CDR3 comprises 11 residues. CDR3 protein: CATKRGAEAFF. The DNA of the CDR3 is TGTGCCACCAAAAGGGGAGCTGAAGCTTTCTTT.

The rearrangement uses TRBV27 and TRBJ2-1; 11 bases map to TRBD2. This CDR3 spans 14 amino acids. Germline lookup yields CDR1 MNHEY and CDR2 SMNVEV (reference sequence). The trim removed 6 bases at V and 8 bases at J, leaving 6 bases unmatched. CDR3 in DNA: TGTGCCAGCAGACGAACTAGCGGGAGTGATGAGCAGTTCTTC. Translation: CASRRTSGSDEQFF.

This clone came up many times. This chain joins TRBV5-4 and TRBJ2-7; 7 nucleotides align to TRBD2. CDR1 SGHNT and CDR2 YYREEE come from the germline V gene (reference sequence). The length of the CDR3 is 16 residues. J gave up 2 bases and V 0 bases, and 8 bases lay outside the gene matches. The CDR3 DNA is TGTGCCAGCAGCTTGGAGGGCGGGAGCTCACCCTACGAGCAGTACTTC. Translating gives CASSLEGGSSPYEQYF.

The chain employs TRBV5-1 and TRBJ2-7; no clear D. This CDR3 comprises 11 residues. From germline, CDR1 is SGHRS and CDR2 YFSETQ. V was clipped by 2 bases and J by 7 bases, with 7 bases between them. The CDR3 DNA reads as TGCGCCAGCAGCTTAGTACGGGAGCAGTACTTC. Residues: CASSLVREQYF.

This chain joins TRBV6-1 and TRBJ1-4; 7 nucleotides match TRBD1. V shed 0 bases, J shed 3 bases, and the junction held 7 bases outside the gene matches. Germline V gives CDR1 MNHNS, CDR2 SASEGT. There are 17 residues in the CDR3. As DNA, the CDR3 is TGTGCCAGCAGTGAAGCGCTTCTGCAGGGGGCTAATGAAAAACTGTTTTTT. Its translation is CASSEALLQGANEKLFF.

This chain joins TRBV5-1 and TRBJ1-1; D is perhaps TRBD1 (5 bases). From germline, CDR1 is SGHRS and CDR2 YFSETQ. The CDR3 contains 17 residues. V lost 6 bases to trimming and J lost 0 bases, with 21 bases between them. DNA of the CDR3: TGCGCCAGCACACAGGTGGGGGTCGCGGAAATGAACACTGAAGCTTTCTTT. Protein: CASTQVGVAEMNTEAFF.

In DNA, the CDR3 is TGTGCCAGCAGCTCAAACAGGGGGAACTATGGCTACACCTTC. It encodes CASSSNRGNYGYTF. The chain joins TRBV7-9 to TRBJ1-2; 8 bases map to TRBD1. J lost 2 bases, V lost 4 bases, and 3 bases had no gene match. The CDR3 contains 14 residues. The germline V gene has CDR1 SEHNR and CDR2 FQNEAQ (reference sequence). The complete variable domain, with remaining parts taken from reference TRBV7-9 and TRBJ1-2, reads DTGVSQNPRHKITKRGQNVTFRCDPISEHNRLYWYRQTLGQGPEFLTYFQNEAQLEKSRLLSDRFSAERPKGSFSTLEIQRTEQGDSAMYLCASSSNRGNYGYTFGSGTRLTVV.